This T cell receptor (beta chain) was retrieved from a study of blood T cell repertoires in COVID-19. For the study at large: Acute and convalescent COVID-19 specimens originated in the United States, Italy and Spain. T cells, B-cell-depleted T cells, or PBMCs supplied cDNA or gDNA.

Using immunoSEQ multiplex PCR, the repertoire was profiled, and TCRdb retains in-frame clones only, with some absent. The top ten hold around 1.3% of the sample, which has roughly 200,000 clones, nearly 85% seen once. The V gene's germline CDR1 is LNHDA and CDR2 SQIVND (reference sequence). V lost 3 bases, J lost 0 bases, and 1 base stayed unmatched. The length of the CDR3 is 16 residues. The sequence came from a woman aged 25 to 39 with COVID-19, enrolled during active disease. The chain links TRBV19 to TRBJ2-2; 10 bases line up with TRBD1. The sequencing sample was made of peripheral blood. The CDR3 sequence: CASSIGTGANTGELFF. CDR3 sequence (DNA): TGTGCCAGTAGTATTGGGACAGGGGCGAACACCGGGGAGCTGTTTTTT.